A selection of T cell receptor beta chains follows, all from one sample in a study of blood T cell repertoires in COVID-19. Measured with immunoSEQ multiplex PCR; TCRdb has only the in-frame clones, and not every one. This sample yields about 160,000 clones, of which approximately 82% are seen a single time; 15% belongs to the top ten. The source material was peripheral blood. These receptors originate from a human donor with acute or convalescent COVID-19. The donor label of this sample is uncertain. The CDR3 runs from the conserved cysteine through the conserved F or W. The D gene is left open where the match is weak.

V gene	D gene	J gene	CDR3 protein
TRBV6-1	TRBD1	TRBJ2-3	CASSVSGTGGWDTQYF
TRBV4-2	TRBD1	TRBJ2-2	CASSPGGGQGNNGELFF
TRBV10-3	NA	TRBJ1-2	CAISESMDRSYGYTF
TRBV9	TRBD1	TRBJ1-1	CASSEYRGPNTEAFF
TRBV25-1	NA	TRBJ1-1	CASSNLGGDTEAFF
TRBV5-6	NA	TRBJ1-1	CASSLRGRDTEAFF
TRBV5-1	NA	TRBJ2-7	CASSPSTGYEQYF
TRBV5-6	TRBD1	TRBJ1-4	CASSLTGGQDEKLFF
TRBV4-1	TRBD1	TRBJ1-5	CASSPSRDSYNQPQHF
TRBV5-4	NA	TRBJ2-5	CASSLAIGQGLGTQYF
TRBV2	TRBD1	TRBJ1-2	CASSEWAQGANYGYTF
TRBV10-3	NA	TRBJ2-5	CAISGGGAMETQYF
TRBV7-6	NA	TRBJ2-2	CASSLQGATGELFF
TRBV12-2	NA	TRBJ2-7	CASRLPGTGGDEQYF
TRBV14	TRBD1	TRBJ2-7	CASSQSQGAQYF
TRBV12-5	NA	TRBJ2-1	CASGLRQDYNEQFF
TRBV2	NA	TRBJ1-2	CASQNYGYTF
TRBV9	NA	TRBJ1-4	CASSVGGGSEKLFF
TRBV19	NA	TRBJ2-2	CATRGGANTGELFF
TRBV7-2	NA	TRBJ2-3	CASSQTGTSTDTQYF
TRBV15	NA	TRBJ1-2	CATSRDTWGYTF
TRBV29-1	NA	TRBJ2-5	CSWGEETQYF
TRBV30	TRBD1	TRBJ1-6	CGGTARQGNSPLHF
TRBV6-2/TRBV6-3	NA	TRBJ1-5	CASSYHRTDSNQPQHF
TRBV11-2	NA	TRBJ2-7	CASSLDPASIKYF
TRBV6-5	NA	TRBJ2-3	CASRSPSTDTQYF
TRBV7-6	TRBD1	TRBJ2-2	CASSHDRGWNTGELFF
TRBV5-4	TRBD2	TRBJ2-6	CASSLVEAGAGANVLTF
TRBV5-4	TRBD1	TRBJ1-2	CASSIGGQGDLYGYTF
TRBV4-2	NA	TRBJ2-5	CASSQDVSQETQYF
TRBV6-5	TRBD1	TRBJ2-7	CASRPPGTVYEQYF
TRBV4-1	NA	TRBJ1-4	CASSHPRGATNEKLFF
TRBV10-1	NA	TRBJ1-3	CASGKGGSGNTIYF
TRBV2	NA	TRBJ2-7	CASSDGGVNEQYF
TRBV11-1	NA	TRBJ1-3	CASSLGHAAGNTIYF
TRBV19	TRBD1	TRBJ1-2	CASQQGAYGYTF
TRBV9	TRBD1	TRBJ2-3	CASSVGTGALTDTQYF
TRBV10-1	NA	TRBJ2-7	CASIVGQVVYEQYF
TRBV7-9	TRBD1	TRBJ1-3	CASSPGGGGLIRNTIYF
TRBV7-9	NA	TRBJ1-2	CASSNKVLLAGYGYTF
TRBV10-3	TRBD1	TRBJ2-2	CAISGTANTGELFF
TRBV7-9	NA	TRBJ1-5	CASSFGQGIQPQHF
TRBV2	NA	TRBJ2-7	CASHREGYEQYF
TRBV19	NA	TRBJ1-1	CASSPLINTEAFF
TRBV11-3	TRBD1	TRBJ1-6	CASSLRGGDSPLHF
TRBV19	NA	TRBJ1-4	CASSIGRRPNEKLFF
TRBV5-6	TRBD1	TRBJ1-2	CASSLRTGGINYGYTF
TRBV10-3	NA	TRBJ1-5	CAISESGGGNQPQHF
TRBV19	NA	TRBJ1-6	CASRETGIRNSPLHF
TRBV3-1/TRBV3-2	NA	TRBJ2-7	CASSRAGFYEQYF
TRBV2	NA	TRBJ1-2	CASSDRESYGYTF
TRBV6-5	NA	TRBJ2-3	CASKGTVDTQYF
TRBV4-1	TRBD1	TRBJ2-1	CASSQDGRDRVYNEQFF
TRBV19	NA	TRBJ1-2	CASLGGQGRIDYGYTF
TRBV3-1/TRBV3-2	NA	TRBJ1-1	CASSRAGSTEAFF
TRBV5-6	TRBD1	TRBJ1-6	CASSLDRGINSPLHF
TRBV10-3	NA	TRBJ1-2	CAISPREDGYTF